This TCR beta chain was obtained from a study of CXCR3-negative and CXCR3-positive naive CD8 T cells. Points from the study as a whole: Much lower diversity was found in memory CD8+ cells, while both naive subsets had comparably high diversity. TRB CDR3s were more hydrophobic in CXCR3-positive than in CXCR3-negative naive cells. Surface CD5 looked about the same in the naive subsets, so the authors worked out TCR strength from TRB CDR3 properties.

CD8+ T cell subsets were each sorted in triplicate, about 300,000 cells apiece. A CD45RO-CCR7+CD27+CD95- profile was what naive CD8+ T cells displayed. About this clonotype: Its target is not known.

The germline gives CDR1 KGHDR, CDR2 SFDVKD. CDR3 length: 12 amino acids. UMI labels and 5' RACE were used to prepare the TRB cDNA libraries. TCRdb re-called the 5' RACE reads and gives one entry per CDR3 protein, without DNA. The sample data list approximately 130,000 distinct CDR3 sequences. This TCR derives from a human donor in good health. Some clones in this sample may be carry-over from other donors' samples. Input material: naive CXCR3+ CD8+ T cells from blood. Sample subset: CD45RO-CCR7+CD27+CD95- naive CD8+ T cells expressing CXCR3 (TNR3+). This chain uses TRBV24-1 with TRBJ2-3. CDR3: CATSAKGDTQYF.